The 8 T cell receptor beta chains below all came from one sample that was sequenced in a study of cytomegalovirus exposure and HLA in healthy donors. PCR amplification relied on 60 Vbeta primers (plus 13 Jbeta primers). Sequenced by immunoSEQ multiplex PCR; TCRdb stores in-frame clones only, minus some. This table has roughly 180,000 clones, around four fifths appearing once. Sequencing was done on a sample of PBMCs. Source of these receptors: a girl aged 5 to 17 in good health and CMV-seropositive.

V gene TRBV6-1 combines with J gene TRBJ2-3; 7 nucleotides align to TRBD2. Trimming took 8 bases from V and 4 from J; bases not matched to a gene: 6. The CDR3 is made up of 13 amino acids. CDR1 and CDR2 from the germline V gene are MNHNS and SASEGT. Written as DNA, the CDR3 is TGTGCCAGCCAGCTAGCGGAGGCAGATACGCAGTATTTT. Its protein is CASQLAEADTQYF.

The chain is built from TRBV5-1 and TRBJ1-3, with 10 bases fitting TRBD1. CDR1 is SGHRS and CDR2 is YFSETQ in the germline V gene. V lost 4 bases to trimming and J lost 0 bases; unmatched junction nucleotides: 4. The CDR3 is 16 amino acids. The CDR3 DNA reads as TGCGCCAGCAGCGTGACAGGGGGCCTCTCTGGAAACACCATATATTTT. This codes for CASSVTGGLSGNTIYF.

The V gene is TRBV5-4, the J gene TRBJ2-5; TRBD1 aligns across 7 bases. The trim removed 0 bases at V and 1 base at J, leaving 3 bases unmatched. The CDR3 is made up of 15 amino acids. Germline assignment: CDR1 SGHNT and CDR2 YYREEE (reference sequence). The CDR3 region has the DNA TGTGCCAGCAGCTTGGGACAGGGTGTCCAAGAGACCCAGTACTTC. Residues: CASSLGQGVQETQYF. The full variable domain, in which reference TRBV5-4 and TRBJ2-5 provide the parts outside the CDR3, is ETGVTQSPTHLIKTRGQQVTLRCSSQSGHNTVSWYQQALGQGPQFIFQYYREEENGRGNFPPRFSGLQFPNYSSELNVNALELDDSALYLCASSLGQGVQETQYFGPGTRLLVL.

V usage is TRBV6-1 and J usage is TRBJ1-4; D unresolved. V lost 4 bases to trimming and J lost 9 bases, with 15 bases between them. The CDR3 is 14 amino acids. CDR1 is MNHNS, CDR2 SASEGT, per germline. The chain's CDR3 is CASSGPVEGQKLFF. CDR3 DNA: TGTGCCAGCAGTGGCCCTGTGGAGGGCCAAAAACTGTTTTTT.

This clone was seen once. The CDR3 coding sequence is TGTGCCAGCAGTCCAACCCGTGGCGGGGCTGTCTATGGCTACACCTTC. Its protein is CASSPTRGGAVYGYTF. The genes are TRBV27 and TRBJ1-2; possible D gene TRBD1, 5 bases. Germline CDR1 reads MNHEY; CDR2 reads SMNVEV (reference sequence). V dropped 5 bases and J dropped 4 bases, with 20 bases sitting between them. This CDR3 has 16 amino acids.

The V gene is TRBV6-6, the J gene TRBJ1-1; D is possibly TRBD1 (5 bases). In germline, CDR1 is MNHNY, CDR2 SVGAGI (reference sequence). CDR3 length: 14 residues. Trimming pared 0 bases from V and 6 bases from J, leaving 11 bases between. Here the CDR3 reads CASSYSGGDAEAFF. The DNA of the CDR3 is TGTGCCAGCAGTTACTCCGGGGGGGACGCTGAAGCTTTCTTT.

This chain links TRBV27 with TRBJ1-2, with 9 bases identical to TRBD1. The CDR3 runs to 14 residues. Germline V gene lookup returns CDR1 MNHEY and CDR2 SMNVEV (reference sequence). The V gene end was trimmed by 6 bases and the J gene end by 8 bases; junction bases not matched to a gene: 10. DNA of the CDR3: TGTGCCAGCAGCGAGAGGGACAGGGTAATCGGCTACACCTTC. It yields the protein CASSERDRVIGYTF.

The CDR3 DNA reads TGTGCCAGTAGTTCCCAGGGCTATGGCTACACCTTC. Translated: CASSSQGYGYTF. The chain employs TRBV19 and TRBJ1-2; perhaps TRBD1 as D (5 bases). The CDR3 runs 12 residues. V was cut by 5 bases and J by 4 bases, with 8 bases left in between. Germline V gene lookup returns CDR1 LNHDA and CDR2 SQIVND (reference sequence).